The clone carrying this TCR beta chain has a count of ten or more. Antigen specificity is unknown. The TCR beta CDR3 regions underwent amplification using RNA transcripts as the source. An initial round of RT-PCR targeting the TCR CDR3 relied on the HTBI primer set. TCRdb re-called the multiplex PCR reads through MiXCR, storing one row per CDR3 protein. The sample has a few hundred thousand distinct CDR3 sequences; about half are singletons. The data derive from a study of T cells in Graves' hyperthyroidism and ophthalmopathy. Study-wide results and caveats: Most thyroid clonotypes with frequency above 0.001 were detected in blood.

This CDR3 spans 11 amino acids. The germline V gene encodes CDR1 SGHTA and CDR2 FQGNSA. Trimming pared 7 bases from V and 5 bases from J, leaving 9 bases between. This clonotype was sampled from a woman younger than 30 with Graves' hyperthyroidism. The specimen was peripheral blood or thyroid tissue (not recorded which). The chain is built from TRBV7-2 and TRBJ2-7; D not resolved. The CDR3 loop reads CASTPGDEQYF. The CDR3 region has the DNA TGTGCCAGCACCCCAGGTGACGAGCAGTACTTC.